This entry features one T cell receptor (beta chain) sequence. This receptor's antigen is unknown. Base-call qualities are not available, and no considerably larger clone is one nucleotide away. This sample was included in a study of shared clonotypes between healthy human individuals (dated by TCRdb to the early 2020s). Regarding the complete study: Three men and two women, aged 18 to 49 years, made up the cohort. For each donor, CD4 naive and CD4 memory were each given three plates, CD8 naive was given two plates, and CD8 memory was given one plate. The study deeply sequenced blood TCR repertoires of about five healthy adults to estimate repertoire size and the extent of clonotype sharing between individuals. Different laboratories and diverse techniques were used to prepare libraries and sequence TCR repertoires, to increase sequencing depth and limit assay-specific biases. Leukapheresis yielded between about 0.9 and 9.5 billion PBMCs per donor. The paper's findings and limits, for the study overall: Pairwise subsampling indicated that sequencing depth was expected to affect the degree of clonotype sharing among donors. Compared with non-shared clonotypes, the clonotypes found in all four sorted-subset donors had higher generation probabilities. Sampling was restricted to blood, and TCR repertoires in tissue are likely to differ from TCR repertoires in blood. Larger estimated clonotype richness was generally found for naive subsets than for memory subsets. The small number of donors limited the genetic and exposure-history diversity represented. Approximately 4.8% of naive CD4, approximately 3.7% of naive CD8, roughly 2.4% of memory CD4, and about 0.4% of memory CD8 clonotypes were shared across four donors. Rarefaction of sorted-subset datasets indicated incomplete sequencing despite the large sequencing depth.

Taken from cysteine to phenylalanine, the CDR3 has 14 residues. Only the CDR3 portion is preserved as DNA: 42 bases, with reading frame beginning at the first base. CDR1 and CDR2, per the germline V gene, are SGHRS and YFSETQ. At the junction V is shortened by 2 bases and J by 5 bases, with 13 bases in between. TCR CDR3 regions were amplified from genomic DNA by multiplex PCR using the deep immunoSEQ assay. For each cell subset, the extracted genomic DNA was distributed evenly across all wells of several immunoSEQ 96-well plates, and each plate served as one replicate. For sorted subsets, around 200 ng genomic DNA, equal to about 30,000 T cell genomes, was loaded into each replicate PCR. Purified libraries were measured with a Qubit 3.0 fluorometer, size-checked on a Bioanalyzer 2100, and measured again with the KAPA Library Quantification kit. Each immunoSEQ 96-well plate was sequenced on its own single-read 150-cycle Illumina NextSeq 550 flow cell. Per the source publication's procedure: Because the immunoSEQ output included only junctional sequences and no quality scores, the filtering could not be the same as the filtering used for full-length reads. Sequences were annotated with PyIR, a Python wrapper for IgBLAST v1.9, and V/J genes and CDR3 were assigned using IMGT germline references. Reads with weak V/J assignments (E-value above 1e-6), missing CDR3, stop codons, out-of-frame junctions, or ambiguous translated residues were removed. V3J clonotypes were defined by identical inferred V gene, J gene, and CDR3 amino acid sequence. The percentage overlap between two repertoires was calculated by dividing the number of shared unique clonotypes by the size of the smaller repertoire. Three approaches were used to assess repertoire richness: RTK rarefaction, the Chao1 estimator, and Recon v2.1 estimates of unobserved clonotypes. OLGA was used to compute generation probabilities for all TCRbeta clonotypes that the gDNA method yielded from a handful of donors. TCRdb carries this immuneACCESS record with in-frame sequences only. Its versions omit some clonotypes, under half of them owing to an unresolved V gene in the studies checked, with the rest unexplained. V, J and clone size are those of that table, while D and trimming were read from the DNA. The sample table lists more than 1,200,000 clones, 98% of them with a count of one. Clones ranked in the top ten supply approximately 0.4% of the sample.

Healthy HIV-negative adults with no recently reported acute infections or vaccinations were included as donors. Every donor was a Caucasian adult living in Nashville, Tennessee, USA. CD4+ T cells were enriched by magnetic negative selection, after which naive cells were positively selected on CD45RA and the negative fraction was taken as the memory subset. Blood was obtained by leukapheresis, after which PBMCs were separated by Ficoll-Histopaque density gradient centrifugation and cryopreserved in liquid nitrogen vapor phase. Analytical flow cytometry was used to check the purity and quantity of each magnetically sorted T cell population. Genomic DNA was isolated from each sorted fraction and quantified by UV absorbance on a Nanodrop 2000c.

This chain is built from TRBV5-1 and TRBJ1-1, with TRBD1 perhaps the D gene, on 6 matching bases. The source is a man aged 25 to 45 in good health. Sequenced: naive CD4+ T cells sorted from blood. The cell subset or site label, read with the paper, signifies: CD45RA+ positively selected. The nucleotide sequence reads as follows: TGCGCCAGCAGCTTAGACACAGGGAGGACTGAAGCTTTCTTT. Its amino acids are CASSLDTGRTEAFF.